The 24 T cell receptor beta chains below all came from one sample that was sequenced in a study of blood T cell repertoires in COVID-19. Clones were read by immunoSEQ multiplex PCR, and TCRdb kept only the in-frame ones, dropping some. The profile shows approximately 290,000 clones, around 91% of them singletons. Sequences were obtained from PBMCs or T cells enriched from blood (not recorded which). These receptors were obtained from a woman younger than 35 with acute COVID-19.

The rearrangement joins TRBV12-3 or TRBV12-4 to TRBJ1-5; D not resolved. CDR3 size: 12 residues. Trimming stripped 5 bases from V and 5 bases from J, with 7 bases between. The CDR3 spells CASSRTDQPQHF. CDR3 coding DNA: TGTGCCAGCAGTCGGACTGATCAGCCCCAGCATTTT.

CDR3: CASSLGRPTDTQYF. DNA for the CDR3: TGTGCCAGCAGCCTTGGGAGGCCCACAGATACGCAGTATTTT. The chain recombines TRBV11-2 with TRBJ2-3; tentative D call: TRBD2 (6 bases). CDR1 SGHAT and CDR2 FQNNGV come from the germline V gene. Between the trimmed V and J ends, which lost 5 bases and 2 bases, there was a span of 11 bases. The CDR3 has 14 amino acids.

Only a few counts were recorded for this clone. V gene TRBV7-8 combines with J gene TRBJ1-6; 8 bases line up with TRBD1. Germline assignment: CDR1 SGHVS and CDR2 FQNEAQ. After removal of 5 bases from V and 9 bases from J, the junction contained 9 bases not matched to a gene. The CDR3 has 15 amino acids. CDR3 residues: CASSPRQGTSSPLHF. The CDR3 region has the DNA TGTGCCAGCAGCCCGAGACAGGGGACAAGTTCACCCCTCCACTTT.

This chain links TRBV10-3 with TRBJ2-3; D unclear. Germline V gene sequence: CDR1 ENHRY, CDR2 SYGVKD. The V and J ends lost 0 bases and 1 base respectively, with 8 bases between them. The CDR3 is made up of 15 amino acids. This CDR3 reads CAISESNKGTDTQYF. Here the CDR3 DNA reads TGTGCCATCAGTGAGTCGAACAAAGGCACAGATACGCAGTATTTT.

The gene calls are TRBV19 and TRBJ1-5; 7 bases match TRBD1. Germline-derived CDR1 and CDR2 are LNHDA and SQIVND (reference sequence). Trimming took 3 bases from V and 4 from J; bases not matched to a gene: 9. The length of the CDR3 is 16 residues. DNA of the CDR3: TGTGCCAGTAGTATGACCCGACAGGGACGGAATCAGCCCCAGCATTTT. This codes for CASSMTRQGRNQPQHF.

V gene TRBV13 combines with J gene TRBJ2-7, with 7 bases matching TRBD1. The CDR3 has 13 residues. With V trimmed by 3 bases and J by 2 bases, 1 base remained unmatched. CDR1 PRHDT and CDR2 FYEKMQ come from the germline V gene (reference sequence). The CDR3 nucleotides are TGTGCCAGCAGCTTCGGACAGGCCTACGAGCAGTACTTC. Its translation: CASSFGQAYEQYF.

The V call is TRBV27, the J call TRBJ2-1; the match to TRBD1 covers 7 bases. V lost 5 bases, J lost 0 bases, and 7 bases stayed unmatched. CDR3 length equals 16 residues. Germline assignment: CDR1 MNHEY and CDR2 SMNVEV (reference sequence). CDR3 sequence reads: CASSQPRTGSYNEQFF. The DNA of the CDR3 is TGTGCCAGCAGTCAACCCCGGACAGGCTCCTACAATGAGCAGTTCTTC.

The V and J genes are TRBV5-6 and TRBJ1-4; 9 bases align to TRBD1. J was trimmed by 8 bases and V by 4 bases; bases with no gene match: 6. The CDR3 has 14 amino acids. Germline assignment: CDR1 SGHDT and CDR2 YYEEEE. CDR3 region: CASSLRTGDEKLFF. As DNA, the CDR3 is TGTGCCAGCAGCCTCCGGACAGGGGACGAAAAACTGTTTTTT.

This chain connects TRBV19 to TRBJ1-5, with 11 bases aligning to TRBD1. CDR1 and CDR2 (germline): LNHDA, SQIVND (reference sequence). This CDR3 region has 17 residues. V shed 5 bases and J 0 bases; nucleotides not matched to a gene: 6. The CDR3 loop is CASSGDRGGYSNQPQHF. The DNA for the CDR3 is TGTGCCAGTAGTGGGGACAGGGGGGGCTATAGCAATCAGCCCCAGCATTTT.

The V gene is TRBV7-2, the J gene TRBJ2-5; 7 bases are a match to TRBD1. Germline CDR1 is SGHTA and CDR2 is FQGNSA. This CDR3 comprises 14 residues. V lost 5 bases and J lost 0; bases outside the gene matches: 3. The CDR3 DNA reads as TGTGCCAGCAGCCATGGGACAGACCAAGAGACCCAGTACTTC. Its translation: CASSHGTDQETQYF.

The chain employs TRBV9 and TRBJ2-5; 13 bases align to TRBD2. Germline loops: CDR1 SGDLS, CDR2 YYNGEE. The V gene end was trimmed by 2 bases and the J gene end by 2 bases; junction bases not matched to a gene: 3. There are 16 residues in the CDR3. DNA of the CDR3: TGTGCCAGCAGCGTTGGGACTAGCGGGACGCAAGAGACCCAGTACTTC. This encodes CASSVGTSGTQETQYF.

The chain joins TRBV5-5 to TRBJ2-5, with D possibly matching TRBD2 (5 bases). Trimming shortened V by 4 bases and J by 5 bases, and 18 bases separated the two germline ends. Germline values: CDR1 SGHKS, CDR2 YYEKEE (reference sequence). The CDR3 contains 15 residues. CDR3 residues: CASSPRPRGGETQYF. The CDR3 DNA follows: TGTGCCAGCAGCCCCAGACCCCGGGGTGGGGAGACCCAGTACTTC.

V and J are TRBV28 and TRBJ2-3, with D possibly matching TRBD2 (6 bases). The CDR3 length is 14 residues. The germline CDR1 and CDR2 sequences are MDHEN and SYDVKM. The V end lost 8 bases, the J end lost 2 bases, and 14 bases lay between the germline ends. The chain's CDR3 is CASGQGGATDTQYF. CDR3 in DNA: TGTGCCAGCGGACAAGGAGGGGCCACAGATACGCAGTATTTT.

The chain carries TRBV3-1 (or the pseudogene TRBV3-2) and TRBJ2-3, with 8 bases aligning to TRBD1. V lost 3 bases, J lost 2 bases, and 7 bases stayed unmatched. The CDR3 runs 16 residues. CDR1 and CDR2 (germline): LGHDT, YNNKEL (reference sequence). CDR3 in DNA: TGTGCCAGCAGCCAGGCGGACAGGGTTTCCACAGATACGCAGTATTTT. Translation: CASSQADRVSTDTQYF.

The CDR3 coding sequence is TGTGCCAGCAGCCCCGGGACTAGCGGGACTCCCGAGCAGTACTTC. Encoded protein: CASSPGTSGTPEQYF. The chain combines TRBV7-9 with TRBJ2-7; 13 bases are shared with TRBD2. The CDR3 runs to 15 residues. CDR1 is SEHNR, CDR2 FQNEAQ, per germline (reference sequence). J lost 6 bases, V lost 5 bases, and 7 bases had no gene match.

This clone appeared once. The chain couples TRBV19 to TRBJ2-7; D is perhaps TRBD2 (7 bases). This CDR3 spans 14 amino acids. Germline-derived CDR1 and CDR2 are LNHDA and SQIVND (reference sequence). Between the trimmed V and J ends, which lost 10 bases and 7 bases, there was a span of 23 bases. CDR3 region: CATRRGGERGEQYF. The CDR3 bases are TGTGCCACCCGACGTGGGGGGGAGAGGGGGGAGCAGTACTTC. Together with reference TRBV19 and TRBJ2-7, the CDR3 gives the full variable domain: DGGITQSPKYLFRKEGQNVTLSCEQNLNHDAMYWYRQDPGQGLRLIYYSQIVNDFQKGDIAEGYSVSREKKESFPLTVTSAQKNPTAFYLCATRRGGERGEQYFGPGTRLTVT.

This chain uses TRBV24-1 with TRBJ2-3; D unclear. This CDR3 is 16 amino acids long. Trimming stripped 3 bases from V and 0 bases from J, with 12 bases between. Germline values: CDR1 KGHDR, CDR2 SFDVKD. DNA of the CDR3: TGTGCCACCAGTGATCCCCGGTTTCAAAGCACAGATACGCAGTATTTT. It specifies CATSDPRFQSTDTQYF.

This rearrangement joins TRBV18 to TRBJ1-3; TRBD1 agrees at 12 bases. V shed 3 bases, J shed 0 bases, and the junction held 12 bases outside the gene matches. This CDR3 region has 20 residues. Germline values: CDR1 KGHSH, CDR2 LQKENI. Here the CDR3 DNA reads TGTGCCAGCTCACCTATGGGGACAGGGGGCCACATGTCCTCTGGAAACACCATATATTTT. It codes for CASSPMGTGGHMSSGNTIYF.

The chain has TRBV4-1 and TRBJ2-3, with TRBD1 identical over 7 bases. This CDR3 region has 16 residues. The V and J ends lost 0 bases and 0 bases, in that order; junction bases with no gene match: 3. The germline V gene has CDR1 MGHRA and CDR2 YSYEKL. As DNA, the CDR3 is TGCGCCAGCAGCCAAGAGGGACAGCCTAGCACAGATACGCAGTATTTT. This encodes CASSQEGQPSTDTQYF.

V and J are TRBV7-8 and TRBJ2-1; D may be TRBD2 (5 bases). CDR1 is SGHVS and CDR2 is FQNEAQ in the germline V gene. The V end was cut by 1 base, the J end by 4 bases, with 20 bases between. CDR3 length: 18 residues. The CDR3 sequence: CASSLDSQLVLGYNEQFF. In nucleotides, the CDR3 is TGTGCCAGCAGCTTAGATTCTCAACTAGTATTGGGGTACAATGAGCAGTTCTTC.

The rearrangement uses TRBV6-5 and TRBJ2-3, with 7 bases aligning to TRBD1. CDR1 and CDR2 from the germline V gene are MNHEY and SVGAGI. The CDR3 has 15 residues. Unmatched junction bases numbered 9, after V lost 5 bases and J lost 4 bases. CDR3 DNA sequence: TGTGCCAGCAGTCCACAGGGGTTCGACGCAGATACGCAGTATTTT. Amino acid sequence: CASSPQGFDADTQYF.

The V gene is TRBV18, the J gene TRBJ2-1, with 11 nucleotides matching TRBD2. The CDR3 is 17 residues long. With 1 base clipped from V and 5 bases from J, the junction kept 7 bases outside the gene matches. The V gene's germline CDR1 is KGHSH and CDR2 LQKENI. The CDR3 region is CASSPRGGTSGDNEQFF. The DNA of the CDR3 is TGTGCCAGCTCACCACGTGGTGGGACTAGCGGCGACAATGAGCAGTTCTTC.

The table lists this clone with a count of one. The chain links TRBV19 to TRBJ1-1; TRBD1 might be the D (6 bases). The CDR3 length is 10 residues. V lost 11 bases and J lost 7, with 11 bases in between. Looked up from germline, CDR1 is LNHDA and CDR2 is SQIVND (reference sequence). CDR3 loop: CAAGAFEAFF. CDR3 nucleotide sequence: TGTGCCGCAGGGGCATTTGAAGCTTTCTTT.

This clone was detected a few times. The rearrangement links TRBV2 to TRBJ2-5; TRBD2 aligns across 8 bases. V shed 4 bases and J 2 bases; nucleotides not matched to a gene: 6. There are 15 residues in the CDR3. From germline, CDR1 is SNHLY and CDR2 FYNNEI. The CDR3 is CASSGGLALQETQYF. The CDR3 region has the DNA TGTGCCAGCAGTGGCGGACTAGCCCTACAAGAGACCCAGTACTTC.